This T cell receptor (beta chain) stems from a study of CXCR3-negative and CXCR3-positive naive CD8 T cells. Study-wide findings and caveats: For CXCR3-positive naive cells, TRB CDR3s were more hydrophobic than those of CXCR3-negative naive cells. TRBV-TRBJ usage matched between naive CXCR3-negative and CXCR3-positive cells but not between memory cells. Each naive subset displayed comparably high diversity, whereas memory CD8+ cells displayed much lower diversity.

5' RACE that incorporated UMI labels was used to prepare the TRB cDNA libraries. TCRdb re-called the 5' RACE reads and shows each CDR3 protein once, DNA omitted. With about 89,000 distinct CDR3 sequences in the sample, the ten largest clones hold about 1.1%. A word on this clonotype: Its antigen is currently unknown.

The CDR3 is made up of 13 amino acids. CDR1 and CDR2 (germline): MNHEY, SMNVEV (reference sequence). This sequence originates from a human donor in good health. Some clones in this sample may be carry-over from other donors' samples. The sequencing input was naive CXCR3+ CD8+ T cells from blood. The sample's subset: CD45RO-CCR7+CD27+CD95- naive CD8+ T cells expressing CXCR3 (TNR3+). V and J are TRBV27 and TRBJ1-1; the TCRdb call, TRBD1, lacks DNA for checking. The CDR3 reads CASSNRGNTEAFF.